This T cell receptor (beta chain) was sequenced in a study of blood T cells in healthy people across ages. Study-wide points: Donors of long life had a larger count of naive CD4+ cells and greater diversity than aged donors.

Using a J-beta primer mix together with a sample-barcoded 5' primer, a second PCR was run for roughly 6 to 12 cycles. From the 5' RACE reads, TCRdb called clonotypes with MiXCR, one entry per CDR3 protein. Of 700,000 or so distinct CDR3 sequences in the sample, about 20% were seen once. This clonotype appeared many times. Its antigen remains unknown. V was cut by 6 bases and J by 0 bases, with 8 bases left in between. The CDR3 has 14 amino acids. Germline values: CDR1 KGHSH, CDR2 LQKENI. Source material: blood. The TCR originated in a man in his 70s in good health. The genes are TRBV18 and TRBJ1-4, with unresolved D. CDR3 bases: TGTGCCAGCTCCGGAGGAACAACTAATGAAAAACTGTTTTTT. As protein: CASSGGTTNEKLFF.